This T cell receptor (beta chain) is drawn from a study of T cell repertoires in cytomegalovirus infection. Across the whole study: Recently identified HLA-C-restricted CMV epitopes were among the peptides used. CMV infection plus the matching HLA type was flagged by public TCR beta signatures.

Ten or more counts support this clonotype. Antigen specificity is unknown. TCRdb used MiXCR to reprocess the reads, holding one entry per CDR3 protein. The profile shows approximately 990,000 distinct CDR3 sequences, 30% to 40% of them singletons. Germline CDR1 reads SGHTA; CDR2 reads FQGNSA. V was clipped by 4 bases and J by 5 bases, with 17 bases between them. This CDR3 comprises 15 residues. This chain links TRBV7-2 with TRBJ2-5; D is unresolved. The specimen comprised cultured CD8+ T cells from PBMCs, sampled from culture after CMV antigen stimulation. This TCR was sampled from a human donor in good health (CMV status not recorded). Some clones in this sample may be carry-over from other donors' samples. CDR3 sequence (DNA): TGTGCCAGCAGCTCCTACCAGACTCTCTGGGAGACCCAGTACTTC. Amino acid sequence: CASSSYQTLWETQYF.